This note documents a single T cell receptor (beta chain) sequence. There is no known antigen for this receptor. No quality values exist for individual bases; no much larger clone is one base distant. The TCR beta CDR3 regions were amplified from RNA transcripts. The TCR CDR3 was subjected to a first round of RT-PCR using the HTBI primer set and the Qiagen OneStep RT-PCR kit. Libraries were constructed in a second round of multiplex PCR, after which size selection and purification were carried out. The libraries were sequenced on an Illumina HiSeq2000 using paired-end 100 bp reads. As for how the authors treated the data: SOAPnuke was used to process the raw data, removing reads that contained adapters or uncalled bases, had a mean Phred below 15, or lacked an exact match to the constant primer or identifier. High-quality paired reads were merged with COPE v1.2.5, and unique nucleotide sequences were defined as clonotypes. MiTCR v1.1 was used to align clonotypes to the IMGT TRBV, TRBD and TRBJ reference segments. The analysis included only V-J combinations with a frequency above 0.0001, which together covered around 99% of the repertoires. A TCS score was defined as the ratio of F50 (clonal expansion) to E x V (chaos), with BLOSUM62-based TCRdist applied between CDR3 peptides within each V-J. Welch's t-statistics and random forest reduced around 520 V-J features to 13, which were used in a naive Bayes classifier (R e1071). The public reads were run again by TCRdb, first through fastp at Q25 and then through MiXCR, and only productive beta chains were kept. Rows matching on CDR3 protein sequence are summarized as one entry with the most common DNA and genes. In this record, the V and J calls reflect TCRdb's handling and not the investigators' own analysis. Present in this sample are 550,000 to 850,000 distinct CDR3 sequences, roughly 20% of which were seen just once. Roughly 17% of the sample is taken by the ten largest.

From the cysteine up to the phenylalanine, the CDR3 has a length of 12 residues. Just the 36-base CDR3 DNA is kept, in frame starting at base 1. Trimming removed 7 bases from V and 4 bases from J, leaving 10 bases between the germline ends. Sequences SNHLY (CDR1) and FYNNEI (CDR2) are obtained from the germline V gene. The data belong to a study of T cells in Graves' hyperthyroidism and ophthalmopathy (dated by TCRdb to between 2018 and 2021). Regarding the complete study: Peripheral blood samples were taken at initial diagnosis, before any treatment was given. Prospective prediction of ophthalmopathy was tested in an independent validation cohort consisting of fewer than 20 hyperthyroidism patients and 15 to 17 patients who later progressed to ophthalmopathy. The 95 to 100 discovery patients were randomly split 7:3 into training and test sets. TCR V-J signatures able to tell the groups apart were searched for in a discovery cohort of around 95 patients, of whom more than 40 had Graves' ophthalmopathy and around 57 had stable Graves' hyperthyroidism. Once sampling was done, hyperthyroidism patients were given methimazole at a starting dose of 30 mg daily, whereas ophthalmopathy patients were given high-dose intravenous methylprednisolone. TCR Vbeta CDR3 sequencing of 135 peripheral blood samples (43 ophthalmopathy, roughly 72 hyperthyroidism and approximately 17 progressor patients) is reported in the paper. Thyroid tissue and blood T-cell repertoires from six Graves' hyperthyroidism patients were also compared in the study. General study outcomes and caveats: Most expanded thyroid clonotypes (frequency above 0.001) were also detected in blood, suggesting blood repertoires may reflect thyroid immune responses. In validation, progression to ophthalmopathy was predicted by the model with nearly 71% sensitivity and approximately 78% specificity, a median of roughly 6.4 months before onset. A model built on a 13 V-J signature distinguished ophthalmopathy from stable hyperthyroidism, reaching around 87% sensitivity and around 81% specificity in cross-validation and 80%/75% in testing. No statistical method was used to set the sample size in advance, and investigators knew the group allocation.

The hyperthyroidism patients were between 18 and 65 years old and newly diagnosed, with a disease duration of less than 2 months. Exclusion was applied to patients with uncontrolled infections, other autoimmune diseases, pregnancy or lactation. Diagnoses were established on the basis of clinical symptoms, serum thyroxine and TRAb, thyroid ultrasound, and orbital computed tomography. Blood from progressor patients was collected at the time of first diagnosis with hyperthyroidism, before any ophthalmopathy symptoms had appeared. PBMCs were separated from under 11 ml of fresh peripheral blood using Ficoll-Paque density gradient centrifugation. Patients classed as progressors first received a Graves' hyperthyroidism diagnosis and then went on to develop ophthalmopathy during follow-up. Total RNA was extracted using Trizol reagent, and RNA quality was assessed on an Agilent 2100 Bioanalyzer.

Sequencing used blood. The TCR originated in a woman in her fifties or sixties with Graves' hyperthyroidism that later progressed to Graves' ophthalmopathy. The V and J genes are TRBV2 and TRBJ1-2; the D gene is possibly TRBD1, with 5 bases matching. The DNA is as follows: TGTGCCAGCACGGGGACGTTCTATGGCTACACCTTC. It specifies CASTGTFYGYTF.